Reported below is one T cell receptor (beta chain). This sample was taken from a study of blood T cell repertoires in COVID-19. Study as a whole: Acute and convalescent COVID-19 specimens originated in the United States, Italy and Spain.

The table came from immunoSEQ multiplex PCR; TCRdb's copy has only in-frame clones and leaves some out. The sample lists over 200,000 clones; 75% to 95% were seen once. Sequenced material: peripheral blood. The TCR was taken from a person aged 18-29 years with COVID-19, enrolled during active disease.

The DNA for the CDR3 is TGTGCCAGCAGTTACTCGATAGTAGAAGACACGTATGGCAATCAGCCCCAGCATTTT. The encoded protein is CASSYSIVEDTYGNQPQHF. The V gene is TRBV6-2 or TRBV6-3, the J gene TRBJ1-5, with D unresolved. Trimming cost V 0 bases and J 2 bases, with 20 bases left between them. CDR3 length equals 19 residues. In germline, CDR1 is MNHEY, CDR2 SVGEGT.